The 19 T cell receptor beta chains in this list originate from one sample, sequenced in a study of T cells after yellow fever vaccination. One entry per CDR3 protein results from TCRdb running MiXCR on the 5' RACE reads. The data show fewer than 350,000 distinct CDR3 sequences, around 3.6% seen once. Material: PBMCs, obtained on the day of the yellow fever booster vaccination. These receptors came from a man aged 18 to 30 who received the YFV17D yellow fever vaccine.

This clonotype was counted many times. V usage is TRBV6-1 and J usage is TRBJ1-1; a possible D gene is TRBD1 (6 bases). Germline CDR1 MNHNS, CDR2 SASEGT. CDR3 size: 14 residues. Trimming cost V 4 bases and J 4 bases, with 13 bases left between them. CDR3 protein: CASSAGTFGTEAFF. CDR3 coding DNA: TGTGCCAGCAGTGCAGGGACATTCGGCACTGAAGCTTTCTTT.

This clonotype was recorded many times. The rearrangement uses TRBV5-1 and TRBJ2-3; D gene uncertain. V was cut by 3 bases and J by 5 bases, with 7 bases left in between. Per the germline V gene, CDR1 is SGHRS and CDR2 is YFSETQ. The CDR3 length is 12 residues. The CDR3 here is CASSSLLDTQYF. The CDR3 DNA reads TGCGCCAGCAGCTCCCTATTAGATACGCAGTATTTT.

This clonotype occurred many times. V is TRBV5-1 and J is TRBJ2-1, with 7 bases matching TRBD2. CDR3 length equals 15 residues. Per germline, CDR1 SGHRS and CDR2 YFSETQ. The ends lost 2 bases at V and 7 bases at J; junction bases unmatched: 9. The CDR3 nucleotides are TGCGCCAGCAGCTTCTTGGCGGGGGAGGAGAATGAGCAGTTCTTC. This codes for CASSFLAGEENEQFF.

This clonotype was detected ten times or more. The chain has TRBV18 and TRBJ2-7; 7 nucleotides agree with TRBD2. Germline V gene sequence: CDR1 KGHSH, CDR2 LQKENI. This CDR3 spans 15 amino acids. V was pared by 0 bases and J by 2 bases, with 4 bases of the junction left unmatched. CDR3 DNA: TGTGCCAGCTCACCACCTAGCGGGTCCCCCTACGAGCAGTACTTC. Amino acids: CASSPPSGSPYEQYF.

This clonotype appeared a single time. One junction end does not reproduce the germline sequence, and a read error may be involved. The chain employs TRBV4-3 and TRBJ2-1; a weak D match, TRBD2 (7 bases). Germline V gene data show CDR1 as LGHNA and CDR2 as YSLEER. CDR3 size: 15 residues. The CDR3 DNA reads TGCGCCGGCAGCCAAGAAAGGGGGGGGAACAATGAGCAGTTCTTC. Translating it yields CAGSQERGGNNEQFF.

This clonotype has ten or more counts. The V call is TRBV4-1, the J call TRBJ2-7, with 13 bases aligning to TRBD2. The CDR3 has 16 amino acids. Germline assignment: CDR1 MGHRA and CDR2 YSYEKL. Trimming took 4 bases from V and 0 from J; bases not matched to a gene: 3. The CDR3 sequence: CASSLRTSGGSYEQYF. CDR3 coding DNA: TGCGCCAGCAGCCTACGGACTAGCGGGGGCTCCTACGAGCAGTACTTC.

The chain recombines TRBV18 with TRBJ2-3, with D possibly being TRBD1 (6 bases). Trimming took 5 bases from V and 2 from J, leaving 17 bases between them. The V gene's germline CDR1 is KGHSH and CDR2 LQKENI. The CDR3 sequence is 16 residues long. The CDR3 DNA reads as TGTGCCAGCTCATCCCTTACCCCAGGGGCCACAGATACGCAGTATTTT. It yields the protein CASSSLTPGATDTQYF.

The V and J genes are TRBV12-3 or TRBV12-4 and TRBJ2-2; D not resolved. Trimming stripped 8 bases from V and 0 bases from J, with 7 bases between. The CDR3 totals 13 residues. DNA of the CDR3: TGTGCCAGCGGGCAAGCGAACACCGGGGAGCTGTTTTTT. This encodes CASGQANTGELFF.

There are many counts of this clonotype. This rearrangement joins TRBV15 to TRBJ2-1, with TRBD2 identical over 9 bases. Germline V gene sequence: CDR1 LNHNV, CDR2 YYDKDF (reference sequence). The CDR3 loop spans 17 amino acids. The V segment lost 0 bases and the J segment 10 bases; nucleotides outside the gene matches: 13. CDR3 amino acids: CATSRDITAGGPMEQFF. CDR3 nucleotide sequence: TGTGCCACCAGCAGAGATATTACGGCGGGGGGGCCAATGGAGCAGTTCTTC.

This clonotype has just a few counts. This rearrangement joins TRBV5-1 to TRBJ1-2; D gene unclear. The CDR3 length is 14 residues. Per germline, CDR1 SGHRS and CDR2 YFSETQ. V was trimmed by 0 bases and J by 1 base, leaving 7 bases between them. CDR3 sequence: CASSLAGNNYGYTF. As DNA, the CDR3 is TGCGCCAGCAGCTTGGCGGGCAATAACTATGGCTACACCTTC.

The rearrangement uses TRBV7-9 and TRBJ1-1, with 8 bases matching TRBD1. V lost 5 bases and J lost 2; bases outside the gene matches: 10. The CDR3 has 16 amino acids. Looked up from germline, CDR1 is SEHNR and CDR2 is FQNEAQ (reference sequence). As DNA, the CDR3 is TGTGCCAGCAGCCCCCGGACAGGGACCTTTAACACTGAAGCTTTCTTT. Translated, it gives CASSPRTGTFNTEAFF.

The table lists this clonotype with many counts. This chain joins TRBV29-1 and TRBJ2-5; 10 bases align to TRBD1. CDR1 and CDR2 (germline): SQVTM, ANQGSEA. With V trimmed by 7 bases and J by 4 bases, 6 bases remained unmatched. This CDR3 is built from 13 residues. CDR3 bases: TGCAGCGCCACCGGGACAGGGGCAGAGACCCAGTACTTC. This encodes CSATGTGAETQYF.

This clonotype has a count of ten or more. The chain employs TRBV7-2 and TRBJ2-3; a weak D match, TRBD2 (6 bases). The CDR3 spans 13 residues. Germline V lookup: CDR1 SGHTA, CDR2 FQGNSA. With 5 bases removed from V and 4 bases from J, the gap between germline ends came to 10 bases. The CDR3 nucleotides are TGTGCCAGCAGCCCCCGACTAGCAGATACGCAGTATTTT. Residues: CASSPRLADTQYF.

This sequence joins TRBV9 and TRBJ2-3; 8 bases line up with TRBD2. The CDR3 has 18 residues. Looked up from germline, CDR1 is SGDLS and CDR2 is YYNGEE. Losses at the gene ends were 0 bases for V and 0 bases for J; bases not matched to a gene: 9. DNA for the CDR3: TGTGCCAGCAGCGTAGCAGCGGGGGAGCTTCCTAGCACAGATACGCAGTATTTT. Translation: CASSVAAGELPSTDTQYF.

The V call is TRBV7-8, the J call TRBJ1-2; 9 bases align to TRBD1. The CDR3 has 14 amino acids. With 3 bases clipped from V and 5 bases from J, the junction kept 4 bases outside the gene matches. Germline loops: CDR1 SGHVS, CDR2 FQNEAQ. CDR3 region: CASSFRDRAYGYTF. The DNA of the CDR3 is TGTGCCAGCAGCTTCCGGGACAGGGCTTATGGCTACACCTTC. Drawing the rest from reference TRBV7-8 and TRBJ1-2, the complete variable domain is GAGVSQSPRYKVAKRGQDVALRCDPISGHVSLFWYQQALGQGPEFLTYFQNEAQLDKSGLPSDRFFAERPEGSVSTLKIQRTQQEDSAVYLCASSFRDRAYGYTFGSGTRLTVV.

The gene calls are TRBV28 and TRBJ2-3; D remains unclear. V lost 7 bases and J lost 0, with 11 bases in between. This CDR3 has 14 residues. CDR1 and CDR2 (germline): MDHEN, SYDVKM. Here the CDR3 reads CASTDGSSTDTQYF. The CDR3 region has the DNA TGTGCCAGCACCGATGGCAGTAGCACAGATACGCAGTATTTT.

The chain carries TRBV7-9 and TRBJ2-2; D remains unclear. CDR1 and CDR2 from the germline V gene are SEHNR and FQNEAQ (reference sequence). The CDR3 is made up of 13 amino acids. The V end lost 7 bases, the J end lost 3 bases, and 9 bases lay between the germline ends. The chain's CDR3 is CASTPVDTGELFF. The CDR3 DNA is TGTGCCAGCACCCCAGTCGACACCGGGGAGCTGTTTTTT.

This clonotype was seen many times. V gene TRBV12-3 or TRBV12-4 combines with J gene TRBJ1-2; no clear D. V shed 1 base and J shed 6 bases, with 12 bases lying between them. The CDR3 has 14 residues. The chain's CDR3 is CASSLDQLIHGYTF. DNA of the CDR3: TGTGCCAGCAGTTTAGACCAACTAATCCATGGCTACACCTTC.

The sample holds many counts of this clonotype. This chain connects TRBV12-3 or TRBV12-4 to TRBJ2-7; the match to TRBD2 covers 8 bases. Trimming at V came to 6 bases and at J to 5 bases, leaving 6 bases not matched to a gene. The length of the CDR3 is 13 residues. Here the CDR3 DNA reads TGTGCCAGCAGCCCCGGGGGGGATGACGAGCAGTACTTC. It specifies CASSPGGDDEQYF.